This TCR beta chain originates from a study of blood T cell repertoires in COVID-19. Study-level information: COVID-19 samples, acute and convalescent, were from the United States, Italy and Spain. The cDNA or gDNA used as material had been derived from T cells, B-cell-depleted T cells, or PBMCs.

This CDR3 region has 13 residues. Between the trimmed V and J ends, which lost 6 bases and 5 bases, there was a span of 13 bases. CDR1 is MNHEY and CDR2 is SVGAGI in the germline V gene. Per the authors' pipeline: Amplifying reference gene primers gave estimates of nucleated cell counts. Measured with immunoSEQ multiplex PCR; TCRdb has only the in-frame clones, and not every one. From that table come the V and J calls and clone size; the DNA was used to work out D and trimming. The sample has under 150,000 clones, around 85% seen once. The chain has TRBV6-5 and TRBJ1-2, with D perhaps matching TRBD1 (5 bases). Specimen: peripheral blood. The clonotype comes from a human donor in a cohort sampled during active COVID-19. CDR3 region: CASSRGASYGYTF. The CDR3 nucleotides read TGTGCCAGCAGCCGCGGGGCCTCGTATGGCTACACCTTC.